This TCR beta chain was identified in a study of blood T cells in healthy people across ages. Germline V gives CDR1 DFQATT, CDR2 SNEGSKA (reference sequence). With 3 bases clipped from V and 11 bases from J, the junction kept 18 bases outside the gene matches. The CDR3 extends over 15 amino acids. The authors ran a second PCR of roughly 6 to 11 cycles using a sample-barcoded 5' primer and a J-beta primer mix. In TCRdb, the 5' RACE reads were re-called with MiXCR into one record per CDR3 protein. This table holds some 1,000,000 distinct CDR3 sequences, approximately 25% found once. This sample also belongs to another study, concerning T cells of mothers and their children.

This clonotype was sampled from a girl aged 2 to 9 in good health. The sequencing input was blood. The rearrangement joins TRBV20-1 to TRBJ1-1; 7 nucleotides align to TRBD1. CDR3 residues: CSASGEGGIGVDAFF. The CDR3 DNA follows: TGCAGTGCTAGCGGGGAAGGGGGCATCGGGGTTGACGCTTTCTTT.